Below, 6 T cell receptor beta chains from the same sample are listed, as sequenced in a study of Ad26.COV2.S vaccination and SARS-CoV-2 variants. Indicated treatment: 19 received Ad26.COV2.S at low or high dose, single or two shots; about 5 received placebo; per-sample allocation not given. Day 63 after the first vaccine or placebo injection was the time point for sampling. Some clones are missing from TCRdb's copy, which holds only in-frame ones; the method was immunoSEQ multiplex PCR. The sample gives 430,000 or so clones, about 93% of which show up once; 9% to 15% is in the top ten. The material was peripheral blood, obtained in a trial of Ad26.COV2.S vaccine versus placebo. These receptors all stem from a person aged 18-65 years who received the Ad26.COV2.S COVID-19 vaccine or a placebo.

J is TRBJ1-1 and V is TRBV15; no definite D call. Germline V gene data show CDR1 as LNHNV and CDR2 as YYDKDF (reference sequence). V was cut by 1 base and J by 7 bases, with 10 bases left in between. This CDR3 spans 13 amino acids. DNA of the CDR3: TGTGCCACCAGCAGAGTCCAATCTAGTGAAGCTTTCTTT. Its translation is CATSRVQSSEAFF.

The V gene is TRBV6-5, the J gene TRBJ2-5; TRBD2 matches at 12 bases. Germline trimming cut 4 bases from V and 0 bases from J; bases unmatched to any gene: 3. From germline, CDR1 is MNHEY and CDR2 SVGAGI. This CDR3 is built from 16 residues. The CDR3 reads CASSWGTSGHQETQYF. CDR3 coding DNA: TGTGCCAGCAGTTGGGGGACTAGCGGGCACCAAGAGACCCAGTACTTC.

This sequence joins TRBV4-1 and TRBJ2-7, with D perhaps TRBD2 (5 bases). The CDR3 totals 13 residues. Germline assignment: CDR1 MGHRA and CDR2 YSYEKL. V gave up 2 bases and J gave up 7 bases, with 12 bases separating them. CDR3: CASSQPSGREQYF. The CDR3 region has the DNA TGCGCCAGCAGCCAACCCTCGGGGAGAGAGCAGTACTTC.

The rearrangement joins TRBV10-3 to TRBJ1-6; D uncertain. Germline CDR1 reads ENHRY; CDR2 reads SYGVKD. The CDR3 is 16 amino acids. V shed 0 bases and J shed 3 bases, with 9 bases lying between them. This CDR3 reads CAISESGTVYNSPLHF. The DNA for the CDR3 is TGTGCCATCAGTGAGTCGGGCACCGTCTATAATTCACCCCTCCACTTT.

This chain uses TRBV18 with TRBJ2-5; weak D call: TRBD2 (5 bases). CDR3 length equals 15 residues. Trimming cost V 3 bases and J 0 bases, with 11 bases left between them. CDR1 is KGHSH, CDR2 LQKENI, per germline. The CDR3 nucleotides are TGTGCCAGCTCACCCATGGGGAGCGACCAAGAGACCCAGTACTTC. It codes for CASSPMGSDQETQYF.

The V gene is TRBV6-2 or TRBV6-3, the J gene TRBJ2-3, with 10 bases lining up with TRBD1. This CDR3 has 19 residues. Germline values: CDR1 MNHEY, CDR2 SVGEGT. J was trimmed by 1 base and V by 6 bases; bases with no gene match: 16. This CDR3 reads CASSYPPRAGTGGTDTQYF. The CDR3 DNA reads as TGTGCCAGCAGCTATCCGCCCAGGGCCGGGACAGGGGGCACAGATACGCAGTATTTT.